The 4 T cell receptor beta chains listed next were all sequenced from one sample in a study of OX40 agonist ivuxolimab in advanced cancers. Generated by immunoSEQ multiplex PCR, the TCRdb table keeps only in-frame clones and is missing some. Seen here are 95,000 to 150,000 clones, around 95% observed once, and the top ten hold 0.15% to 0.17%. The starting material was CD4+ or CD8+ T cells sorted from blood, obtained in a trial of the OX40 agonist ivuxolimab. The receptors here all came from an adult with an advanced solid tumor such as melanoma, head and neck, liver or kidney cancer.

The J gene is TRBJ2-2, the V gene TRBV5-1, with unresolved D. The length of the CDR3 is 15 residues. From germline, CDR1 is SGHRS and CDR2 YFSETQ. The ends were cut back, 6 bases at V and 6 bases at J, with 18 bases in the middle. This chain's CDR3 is CASTASGVLAGELFF. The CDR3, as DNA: TGCGCCAGCACCGCTTCTGGGGTTCTGGCCGGGGAGCTGTTTTTT.

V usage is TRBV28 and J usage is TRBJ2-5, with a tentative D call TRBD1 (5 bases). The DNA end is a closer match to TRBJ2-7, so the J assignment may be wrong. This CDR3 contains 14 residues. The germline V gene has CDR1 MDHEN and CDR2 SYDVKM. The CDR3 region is CASSLQGRGYEQYF. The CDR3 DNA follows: TGTGCCAGCAGTTTACAGGGAAGGGGCTACGAGCAGTACTTC.

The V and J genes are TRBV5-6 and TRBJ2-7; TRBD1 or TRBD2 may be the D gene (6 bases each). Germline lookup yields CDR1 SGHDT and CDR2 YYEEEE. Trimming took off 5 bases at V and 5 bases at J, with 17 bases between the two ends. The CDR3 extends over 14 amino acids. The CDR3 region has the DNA TGTGCCAGCAGTCTGGGGGGCAGGGTCAACGAGCAGTACTTC. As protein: CASSLGGRVNEQYF.

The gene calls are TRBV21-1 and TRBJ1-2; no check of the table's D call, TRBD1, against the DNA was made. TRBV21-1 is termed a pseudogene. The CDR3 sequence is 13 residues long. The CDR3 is CASQTGGGYGYTF. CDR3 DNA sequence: TGTGCCAGCCAGACAGGGGGCGGTTATGGCTACACCTTC.